Below are 15 T cell receptor beta chains sequenced from a single sample in a study of PD-1 blockade in classical Hodgkin lymphoma. Time point given: newly diagnosed, previously untreated cHL patient sample. Researchers used magnetic negative selection to pull out pure CD4+ T cells from thawed PBMCs. Assay used: immunoSEQ multiplex PCR; TCRdb lists only in-frame clones, some missing. The sample holds about 21,000 clones, over 75% seen once. What was sequenced was CD4+ T cells from blood. Every receptor here comes from a human donor with classical Hodgkin lymphoma.

The chain is built from TRBV4-2 and TRBJ1-2; no firm D call. Germline V gives CDR1 LGHNA, CDR2 YNFKEQ. V dropped 3 bases and J dropped 10 bases, with 12 bases sitting between them. CDR3 length: 12 amino acids. CDR3 DNA sequence: TGTGCCAGCAGCCAGGACGGACGTTACTACACCTTC. This gives the protein CASSQDGRYYTF.

CDR3: CASALPGEDGNTIYF. As DNA, the CDR3 is TGTGCCAGCGCCTTACCAGGCGAAGATGGAAACACCATATATTTT. This sequence joins TRBV11-2 and TRBJ1-3; no clear D gene. V was pared by 8 bases and J by 3 bases, with 17 bases between. The CDR3 is made up of 15 amino acids. Per germline, CDR1 SGHAT and CDR2 FQNNGV.

V gene TRBV5-1 combines with J gene TRBJ1-5, with D possibly matching TRBD1 (6 bases). With 0 bases removed from V and 1 base from J, the gap between germline ends came to 8 bases. Germline assignment: CDR1 SGHRS and CDR2 YFSETQ. The CDR3 runs to 15 residues. This CDR3 reads CASSLEGVSNQPQHF. The CDR3 DNA is TGCGCCAGCAGCTTGGAGGGGGTAAGCAATCAGCCCCAGCATTTT. Looking up the rest from reference TRBV5-1 and TRBJ1-5 gives the full variable domain: KAGVTQTPRYLIKTRGQQVTLSCSPISGHRSVSWYQQTPGQGLQFLFEYFSETQRNKGNFPGRFSGRQFSNSRSEMNVSTLELGDSALYLCASSLEGVSNQPQHFGDGTRLSIL.

The rearrangement links TRBV7-9 to TRBJ2-1; D unresolved. The CDR3 totals 13 residues. CDR1 and CDR2 (germline): SEHNR, FQNEAQ (reference sequence). The V gene lost 2 bases and the J gene lost 10 bases, with 12 bases spanning the gap. The CDR3: CASSLPQLGEQFF. The CDR3 nucleotides read TGTGCCAGCAGCTTACCGCAGCTTGGCGAGCAGTTCTTC.

Concerning this clone itself: Additional DNA sequences in this sample encode the identical CDR3. The V gene is TRBV5-6, the J gene TRBJ2-7; D may correspond to TRBD1 or TRBD2 (5 bases each). V was cut by 0 bases and J by 4 bases, with 5 bases left in between. The germline V gene has CDR1 SGHDT and CDR2 YYEEEE. This CDR3 spans 12 amino acids. The CDR3 spells CASSLGGYEQYF. In nucleotides, the CDR3 is TGTGCCAGCAGCTTGGGGGGGTACGAGCAGTACTTC.

This clone was picked up a small number of times. The chain has TRBV11-2 and TRBJ1-2; weak D call: TRBD1 (5 bases). Between the trimmed V and J ends, which lost 1 base and 5 bases, there was a span of 8 bases. CDR1 and CDR2 from the germline V gene are SGHAT and FQNNGV. This CDR3 has 13 amino acids. CDR3 nucleotide sequence: TGTGCCAGCAGCTTAGGTCGGGGGTATGGCTACACCTTC. The encoded protein is CASSLGRGYGYTF.

This chain links TRBV19 with TRBJ1-2; 9 bases are a match to TRBD1. CDR3 length: 15 amino acids. With 3 bases clipped from V and 2 bases from J, the junction kept 4 bases outside the gene matches. In germline, CDR1 is LNHDA, CDR2 SQIVND (reference sequence). CDR3 nucleotide sequence: TGTGCCAGTAGTATGGGACAGGGACAAAACTATGGCTACACCTTC. Its protein product is CASSMGQGQNYGYTF.

The count of this clone is one. The V and J genes are TRBV28 and TRBJ2-7; TRBD1 aligns across 7 bases. Germline assignment: CDR1 MDHEN and CDR2 SYDVKM. The CDR3 consists of 13 residues. Unmatched junction bases numbered 6, after V lost 6 bases and J lost 4 bases. CDR3 loop: CASRKGQYYEQYF. CDR3 DNA sequence: TGTGCCAGCAGAAAGGGACAGTATTACGAGCAGTACTTC.

The chain joins TRBV12-2 to TRBJ1-1; the table names TRBD1, a call not compared with the DNA. TRBV12-2 is a listed pseudogene. This CDR3 is built from 18 residues. The chain's CDR3 is CASRHPGQGVMIDTEAFF. The CDR3 nucleotides are TGTGCAAGTCGCCACCCAGGACAGGGCGTGATGATCGACACTGAAGCTTTCTTT.

The J gene is TRBJ1-1, the V gene TRBV2, with D perhaps TRBD1 (6 bases). CDR3 length: 15 amino acids. V was pared by 4 bases and J by 3 bases, with 15 bases between. Germline V lookup: CDR1 SNHLY, CDR2 FYNNEI. DNA for the CDR3: TGTGCCAGCAGTGGACAGGCTAGGGAGGACACTGAAGCTTTCTTT. Protein: CASSGQAREDTEAFF.

The rearrangement joins TRBV28 to TRBJ2-3; 9 nucleotides align to TRBD2. This CDR3 has 13 amino acids. Trimming took 11 bases from V and 2 from J; bases not matched to a gene: 5. From germline, CDR1 is MDHEN and CDR2 SYDVKM. The CDR3 bases are TGTGCCCTGAGCGGGGGGTACACAGATACGCAGTATTTT. Translating gives CALSGGYTDTQYF.

V and J are TRBV28 and TRBJ2-7, with no clear D. This CDR3 contains 15 residues. V lost 4 bases to trimming and J lost 0 bases, with 13 bases between them. Germline CDR1 reads MDHEN; CDR2 reads SYDVKM. The DNA of the CDR3 is TGTGCCAGCAGTTCCCTCTTTTGGGGCTCCTACGAGCAGTACTTC. It is translated as CASSSLFWGSYEQYF.

J is TRBJ1-2 and V is TRBV27; D call uncertain. Trimming pared 6 bases from V and 5 bases from J, leaving 16 bases between. CDR3 length: 14 amino acids. CDR1 and CDR2 from the germline V gene are MNHEY and SMNVEV (reference sequence). The CDR3 reads CASSRAGDGYGYTF. CDR3 sequence (DNA): TGTGCCAGCAGCCGGGCGGGCGATGGGTATGGCTACACCTTC.

The chain uses TRBV7-8 and TRBJ1-1; D ambiguous. CDR3 length: 13 amino acids. Per germline, CDR1 SGHVS and CDR2 FQNEAQ. The ends were cut back, 3 bases at V and 5 bases at J, with 10 bases in the middle. CDR3 region: CASSLIGGTEAFF. CDR3 coding DNA: TGTGCCAGCAGCTTGATTGGTGGGACTGAAGCTTTCTTT. The whole variable domain, remainder taken from reference TRBV7-8 and TRBJ1-1, is GAGVSQSPRYKVAKRGQDVALRCDPISGHVSLFWYQQALGQGPEFLTYFQNEAQLDKSGLPSDRFFAERPEGSVSTLKIQRTQQEDSAVYLCASSLIGGTEAFFGQGTRLTVV.

This rearrangement joins TRBV7-9 to TRBJ2-4, with D perhaps TRBD1 (5 bases). CDR1 and CDR2 from the germline V gene are SEHNR and FQNEAQ (reference sequence). V dropped 3 bases and J dropped 0 bases, with 21 bases sitting between them. The CDR3 contains 19 residues. The CDR3 loop reads CASSFAKIGQGVAKNIQYF. Here the CDR3 DNA reads TGTGCCAGCAGCTTCGCCAAAATAGGGCAGGGCGTAGCCAAAAACATTCAGTACTTC. Drawing the rest from reference TRBV7-9 and TRBJ2-4, the complete variable domain is DTGVSQNPRHKITKRGQNVTFRCDPISEHNRLYWYRQTLGQGPEFLTYFQNEAQLEKSRLLSDRFSAERPKGSFSTLEIQRTEQGDSAMYLCASSFAKIGQGVAKNIQYFGAGTRLSVL.